Shown below are 21 T cell receptor beta chains from a single sample sequenced in a study of blood T cells in healthy people across ages. Then a second PCR, running roughly 7 to 11 cycles, was carried out with a sample-barcoded 5' primer and a J-beta primer mix. TCRdb analysed the 5' RACE reads with MiXCR anew, one entry per CDR3 protein. The sample yields around 1.5 million distinct CDR3 sequences, about 35% seen once. The sequencing sample was made of blood. These receptors were taken from a woman aged 30 to 39 in good health.

This clonotype was observed a few times. The V gene is TRBV6-5, the J gene TRBJ2-5; 8 bases line up with TRBD2. Unmatched junction bases numbered 9, after V lost 5 bases and J lost 4 bases. The germline V gene encodes CDR1 MNHEY and CDR2 SVGAGI. This CDR3 is built from 15 residues. The CDR3 coding sequence is TGTGCCAGCAGTCTGACTAGCGCCTGGGGAGAGACCCAGTACTTC. This sequence encodes CASSLTSAWGETQYF.

The chain uses TRBV5-8 and TRBJ1-2, with D unresolved. The ends were cut back, 2 bases at V and 7 bases at J, with 9 bases in the middle. This CDR3 comprises 12 residues. Germline assignment: CDR1 SGHTS and CDR2 YDEGEE. CDR3 in amino acids: CASSFGGFGYTF. DNA of the CDR3: TGTGCCAGCAGCTTTGGCGGATTTGGCTACACCTTC. The whole variable domain, remainder taken from reference TRBV5-8 and TRBJ1-2, is EAGVTQSPTHLIKTRGQQATLRCSPISGHTSVYWYQQALGLGLQFLLWYDEGEERNRGNFPPRFSGRQFPNYSSELNVNALELEDSALYLCASSFGGFGYTFGSGTRLTVV.

J is TRBJ2-1 and V is TRBV11-1; 13 nucleotides align to TRBD2. Germline loops: CDR1 SGHAT, CDR2 FQDESV (reference sequence). V gave up 5 bases and J gave up 1 base; unmatched junction bases: 8. The CDR3 is 18 residues long. CDR3 in amino acids: CASSQPGLAGTSYNEQFF. CDR3 in DNA: TGTGCCAGCAGCCAACCGGGACTAGCGGGGACTTCCTACAATGAGCAGTTCTTC. Drawing the rest from reference TRBV11-1 and TRBJ2-1, the complete variable domain is EAEVAQSPRYKITEKSQAVAFWCDPISGHATLYWYRQILGQGPELLVQFQDESVVDDSQLPKDRFSAERLKGVDSTLKIQPAELGDSAMYLCASSQPGLAGTSYNEQFFGPGTRLTVL.

This clonotype was found a few times. V and J are TRBV18 and TRBJ2-1, with D perhaps TRBD1 or TRBD2 (5 bases each). V was pared by 0 bases and J by 5 bases, with 14 bases between. CDR3 size: 16 residues. The germline gives CDR1 KGHSH, CDR2 LQKENI. The CDR3 spells CASSPPVHRGNNEQFF. The CDR3 nucleotides are TGTGCCAGCTCACCACCGGTCCACCGGGGCAACAATGAGCAGTTCTTC.

This clonotype was observed a few times. The rearrangement links TRBV6-2 or TRBV6-3 to TRBJ2-6, with 7 bases fitting TRBD2. V lost 8 bases and J lost 2; bases outside the gene matches: 15. CDR1 and CDR2 (germline): MNHEY, SVGEGT. This CDR3 has 18 amino acids. The DNA for the CDR3 is TGTGCCAGCTTTCCTCGGGAGGAGGCGGCTGCTGGGGCCAACGTCCTGACTTTC. As protein: CASFPREEAAAGANVLTF.

In this sample, this clonotype turned up a few times. The chain employs TRBV6-1 and TRBJ1-2; D is ambiguous. This CDR3 has 14 amino acids. The germline V gene has CDR1 MNHNS and CDR2 SASEGT. V lost 2 bases and J lost 1, with 8 bases in between. DNA for the CDR3: TGTGCCAGCAGTGAATTAGCGTTTAACTATGGCTACACCTTC. Translation gives CASSELAFNYGYTF.

This clonotype was detected a few times. This chain joins TRBV4-2 and TRBJ2-3; D uncertain. CDR1 and CDR2 from the germline V gene are LGHNA and YNFKEQ. Trimming left V 6 bases short and J 4 bases short, with 17 bases between. The CDR3 has 15 residues. CDR3 coding DNA: TGTGCCAGCAGACCTCAAGACACGCACCCAGATACGCAGTATTTT. Its translation: CASRPQDTHPDTQYF.

This clonotype appeared many times. The CDR3 DNA is TGTGCCAGCAGCCAAGCCGGCTATGGCTACACCTTC. It specifies CASSQAGYGYTF. The genes are TRBV14 and TRBJ1-2; D unclear. The germline V gene encodes CDR1 SGHDN and CDR2 FVKESK. The CDR3 is 12 amino acids. V dropped 1 base and J dropped 4 bases, with 4 bases sitting between them.

The chain recombines TRBV4-2 with TRBJ2-7, with 11 bases that match TRBD2. This CDR3 contains 20 residues. From germline, CDR1 is LGHNA and CDR2 YNFKEQ. V lost 0 bases to trimming and J lost 0 bases; unmatched junction nucleotides: 13. CDR3 protein: CASSQDRPRASGRTSYEQYF. The CDR3 bases are TGTGCCAGCAGCCAAGATCGACCCCGGGCTAGCGGGAGGACCTCCTACGAGCAGTACTTC.

In the case of this clonotype: This may come from a read error, since a much larger clone is one base off. V gene TRBV20-1 combines with J gene TRBJ2-7; possible D gene TRBD1, 7 bases. Germline V gene lookup returns CDR1 DFQATT and CDR2 SNEGSKA (reference sequence). V was trimmed by 0 bases and J by 6 bases, leaving 15 bases between them. The CDR3 consists of 14 residues. CDR3 DNA sequence: TGCAGTGCTAGAGAGCTAGGGCAGGGGGGCGAGCAGTACTTC. Its protein is CSARELGQGGEQYF.

The V gene is TRBV5-1, the J gene TRBJ1-4; D gene unclear. From germline, CDR1 is SGHRS and CDR2 YFSETQ. The ends were cut back, 4 bases at V and 3 bases at J, with 16 bases in the middle. The length of the CDR3 is 16 residues. The CDR3: CASSRSGRAANEKLFF. DNA of the CDR3: TGCGCCAGCAGCAGATCCGGACGAGCGGCTAATGAAAAACTGTTTTTT.

The CDR3 sequence is CASSQDQGSTEAFF. The CDR3 coding sequence is TGTGCCAGCAGCCAAGATCAGGGTAGCACTGAAGCTTTCTTT. This chain connects TRBV3-1 to TRBJ1-1, with D possibly being TRBD1 (5 bases). This CDR3 has 14 amino acids. The V and J ends lost 0 bases and 4 bases respectively, with 9 bases between them. CDR1 LGHDT and CDR2 YNNKEL come from the germline V gene (reference sequence).

V is TRBV27 and J is TRBJ1-4, with D tentatively TRBD1 (5 bases). The CDR3 length is 16 residues. V lost 5 bases to trimming and J lost 8 bases, with 21 bases between them. CDR1 MNHEY and CDR2 SMNVEV come from the germline V gene (reference sequence). The CDR3 DNA follows: TGTGCCAGCAGTGCCCGGACCAGGCTCTGGGACGAAAAACTGTTTTTT. Protein: CASSARTRLWDEKLFF. Supplemented by reference TRBV27 and TRBJ1-4, the full variable domain reads EAQVTQNPRYLITVTGKKLTVTCSQNMNHEYMSWYRQDPGLGLRQIYYSMNVEVTDKGDVPEGYKVSRKEKRNFPLILESPSPNQTSLYFCASSARTRLWDEKLFFGSGTQLSVL.

V gene TRBV6-5 combines with J gene TRBJ1-1; no clear D gene. There are 10 residues in the CDR3. With 11 bases removed from V and 8 bases from J, the gap between germline ends came to 12 bases. The germline CDR1 and CDR2 sequences are MNHEY and SVGAGI. CDR3 residues: CAVGRREAFF. The CDR3, as DNA: TGTGCCGTGGGGAGGCGAGAAGCTTTCTTT.

Many counts were recorded for this clonotype. CDR3 in amino acids: CSARDSGSYSYEQYF. The CDR3 nucleotides read TGCAGTGCTAGGGATAGCGGTTCTTACTCCTACGAGCAGTACTTC. This rearrangement joins TRBV20-1 to TRBJ2-7, with a weak D call TRBD2 (6 bases). The CDR3 has 15 amino acids. Trimming removed 3 bases at V and 0 bases at J, with 15 bases between. Germline loops: CDR1 DFQATT, CDR2 SNEGSKA (reference sequence).

This clonotype was counted between two and nine times. This chain uses TRBV7-3 with TRBJ2-5, with D possibly matching TRBD2 (5 bases). The germline V gene encodes CDR1 SGHTA and CDR2 FQGTGA. CDR3 length equals 15 residues. Between the trimmed V and J ends, which lost 5 bases and 5 bases, there was a span of 18 bases. CDR3 amino acids: CASSPSRASWETQYF. CDR3 coding DNA: TGTGCCAGCAGCCCTTCGCGGGCTAGCTGGGAGACCCAGTACTTC.

The genes are TRBV9 and TRBJ1-1; no clear D. The CDR3 is 12 residues long. Trimming pared 5 bases from V and 5 bases from J, leaving 10 bases between. The germline gives CDR1 SGDLS, CDR2 YYNGEE. CDR3: CASRAPGTEAFF. CDR3 coding DNA: TGTGCCAGCAGGGCCCCGGGGACTGAAGCTTTCTTT.

The CDR3 loop is CASSMGGGGYEQFF. The CDR3 nucleotides are TGTGCCAGTAGTATGGGAGGGGGCGGATATGAGCAGTTCTTC. The V and J genes are TRBV19 and TRBJ2-1; D assignment may be TRBD1 or TRBD2 (7 bases each). The CDR3 has 14 residues. V lost 3 bases, J lost 8 bases, and 14 bases lay in between. The germline CDR1 and CDR2 sequences are LNHDA and SQIVND (reference sequence).

This clonotype was detected a few times. The chain has TRBV20-1 and TRBJ2-2; TRBD1 is a possible D gene (7 bases). CDR3 length: 15 amino acids. In germline, CDR1 is DFQATT, CDR2 SNEGSKA (reference sequence). Trimming removed 3 bases from V and 0 bases from J, with 11 bases in between. Here the CDR3 reads CSARGGTANTGELFF. CDR3 nucleotides: TGCAGTGCTAGGGGCGGGACAGCGAACACCGGGGAGCTGTTTTTT.

This clonotype was detected only a few times. The chain joins TRBV15 to TRBJ2-2, with 9 bases aligning to TRBD2. Unmatched junction bases numbered 5, after V lost 0 bases and J lost 3 bases. This CDR3 spans 17 amino acids. Germline CDR1 reads LNHNV; CDR2 reads YYDKDF (reference sequence). The CDR3 region is CATSRDPGLADTGELFF. CDR3 nucleotide sequence: TGTGCCACCAGCAGAGATCCGGGACTAGCTGACACCGGGGAGCTGTTTTTT.

This clonotype came up many times. V usage is TRBV27 and J usage is TRBJ2-7; 7 bases match TRBD1. V shed 5 bases and J 0 bases; nucleotides not matched to a gene: 10. From germline, CDR1 is MNHEY and CDR2 SMNVEV (reference sequence). The CDR3 length is 16 residues. CDR3 in amino acids: CASSPSLGGLSYEQYF. Written as DNA, the CDR3 is TGTGCCAGCAGTCCATCTCTAGGGGGCCTCTCCTACGAGCAGTACTTC.